The present entry profiles one T cell receptor beta chain with its context. The data stem from a study of cytomegalovirus exposure and HLA in healthy donors. While the first cohort had 650 to 850 subjects, the donors belonged to the separate validation cohort of about 130 subjects. The CDR3 covers 16 residues. Germline assignment: CDR1 MNHEY and CDR2 SVGAGI. V lost 0 bases to trimming and J lost 6 bases; unmatched junction nucleotides: 8. The method was immunoSEQ multiplex PCR; TCRdb's version includes in-frame clones alone and lacks a portion of them. The table records 68,000 or so clones, approximately 90% of them present only once.

Source material: PBMCs. The chain has TRBV6-5 and TRBJ2-3; 8 nucleotides align to TRBD2. The receptor was isolated from a young man in good health and CMV-seronegative. CDR3 in DNA: TGTGCCAGCAGTTACTCCAGCGGGAGTGGGTTGGATACGCAGTATTTT. Translating gives CASSYSSGSGLDTQYF.